This T cell receptor beta chain is from a study of blood T cell repertoires in COVID-19. Background on the study: Material from acute and convalescent COVID-19 was sourced from the United States, Italy and Spain. T cells, B-cell-depleted T cells, or PBMCs supplied cDNA or gDNA.

Per the original methods: Counts of nucleated cells, estimated from reference gene primer amplification, were obtained. Produced via immunoSEQ multiplex PCR; TCRdb's table is partial and in-frame only. D and trimming come from the DNA, and the V and J calls and clone size come from that table. The sample includes about 140,000 clones, roughly 80% of them seen just once. Germline CDR1 reads MNHEY; CDR2 reads SMNVEV (reference sequence). V lost 2 bases and J lost 0, with 5 bases in between. The CDR3 sequence is 14 residues long. The V call is TRBV27, the J call TRBJ2-1; maybe TRBD2 (5 bases). The TCR originated in a woman of 80 years or more with acute or convalescent COVID-19. The material sequenced was peripheral blood. This CDR3 is CASSLGSSYNEQFF. The CDR3, as DNA: TGTGCCAGCAGTTTAGGGAGCTCCTACAATGAGCAGTTCTTC.